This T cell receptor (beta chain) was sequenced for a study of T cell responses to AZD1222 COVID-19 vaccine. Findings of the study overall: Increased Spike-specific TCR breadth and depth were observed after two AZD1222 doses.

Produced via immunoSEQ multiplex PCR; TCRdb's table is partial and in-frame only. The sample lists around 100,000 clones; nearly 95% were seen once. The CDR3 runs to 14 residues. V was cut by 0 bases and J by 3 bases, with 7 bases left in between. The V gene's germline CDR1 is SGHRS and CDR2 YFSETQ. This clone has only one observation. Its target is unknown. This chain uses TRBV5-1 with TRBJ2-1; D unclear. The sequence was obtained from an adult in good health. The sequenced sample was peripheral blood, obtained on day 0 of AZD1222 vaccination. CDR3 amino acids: CASSLAYGYNEQFF. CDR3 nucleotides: TGCGCCAGCAGCTTGGCTTACGGCTACAATGAGCAGTTCTTC.